This T cell receptor beta chain was retrieved from a study of identical twins (dated by TCRdb to 2016 to 2018). Study-wide context: To test whether fetal clonotypes persist, the study used deep sequencing on TCR alpha and beta repertoires from monozygotic twins, unrelated adults of various ages, and cord blood. To rule out contamination, the twin experiments were replicated at different times with different library preparation protocols.

The paper's findings and limits, for the study overall: In monozygotic twins, recombination models systematically underestimated out-of-frame TCR alpha sharing, but the models matched the sharing seen between unrelated individuals. Fewer insertions were carried by abundant cord blood beta clonotypes; a weaker similar trend was observed in young adult naive repertoires, while no such trend was observed in memory repertoires. Zero-insertion analyses could be partly confounded by invariant T cells such as MAIT and iNKT, though diverse VJ usage argued against such confounding for most clonotypes. The excess sharing between twins in beta out-of-frame sequences was weaker because fewer shared sequences reduced the signal-to-noise ratio. Conclusions relied on cross-sectional statistical analysis, since the same donors could not be followed over many years. Compared with coincidental sharing between unrelated individuals, out-of-frame TCR alpha sequences shared between twins showed an excess of sequences with low generation probability.

The library was prepared using 5' RACE. The sample was run on an Illumina HiSeq 2000. A universal primer binding site was introduced by template switching, and a unique molecular identifier was present in the final cDNA, enabling accurate counting of TCR cDNA molecules. Specific primers in the conserved constant-segment region were used to synthesize first-strand cDNA for the TCR alpha and beta chains. To control for contamination, each cDNA library was double barcoded with a SMART-Mk sample barcode plus Illumina barcodes. TruSeq adapter sequences, together with Illumina sample barcodes, were added in two successive PCR steps. The TCR alpha and beta cDNA libraries were sequenced on the Illumina HiSeq platform using custom primers. Concerning the study's data processing: MiGEC was used to process raw reads and extract unique molecular identifiers, and MiXCR was used to find CDR3 positions. Recombination models were inferred per individual with the repgenHMM and IGoR tools using an EM algorithm. Shared clonotypes were analyzed with the tcR package in R, and sharing was normalized by the product of cloneset sizes. To study raw recombination free of thymic and clonal selection effects, out-of-frame nonproductive sequences were analyzed. TCRdb reprocessed the public reads (quality trimming at Q25 with fastp, clone calling with MiXCR) and kept in-frame beta chains. Entries are consolidated by CDR3 protein sequence, retaining the most common genes and DNA. The authors' filters were not applied to this entry. This sample is represented by approximately 700,000 distinct CDR3 sequences; 15% to 20% of them were singletons. Less than 15% of the sample goes to the ten largest clones.

On this clonotype: Its antigen is not yet known. Per-base quality was not reported, and no clone a single base away is much larger than it.

Based on the germline V gene, the CDR1 and CDR2 sequences are KGHSH and LQKENI. V gives up 0 bases and J gives up 5 bases, and the segment between their germline ends measures 3 bases. The CDR3 starts with the cysteine, ends with the phenylalanine, and has 12 residues. This entry keeps only the CDR3 DNA: 36 bases, framed from base 1. Only healthy Caucasian donors were included. Three pairs of female monozygotic twins, all aged about 18 to 29 years, made up the twin cohort. The RNA used for TCR libraries was isolated from peripheral blood mononuclear cells. The sample was also linked to a second study, of T cells expressing NK-cell markers. Per that second paper: TCR beta-chain repertoires were profiled in sorted CD3+CD56+NKG2C+, CD3+CD56+NKG2C- and CD3+CD56-NKG2C+ T-cell subsets from fewer than 10 donors. Among the eight sequenced donors, seven were HCMV-seropositive and one was HCMV-seronegative. To restrict sorting to alphabetaTCR-expressing T cells, an anti-gammadeltaTCR antibody was added in several experiments. In more than five donors, the dominant CD3+CD56+NKG2C+ clonotypes were found to rank among the top 10 CD8+ clonotypes and to make up 1.0-7.0% of CD8+ T cells. Those dominant clonotypes were again the most abundant among CD3+CD56-NKG2C+ cells in a handful of donors, at about 28.3-60.1%. It remained unclear whether the expanded NKG2C-expressing T cell clones were specific for HCMV antigens. All eight donors whose samples were sequenced were randomly selected healthy volunteers, three of them men and five women. HCMV-specific IgG was detected in serum with a commercial ELISA kit to determine HCMV serostatus. For over 5 donors, bulk peripheral blood T-cell repertoires were additionally sequenced from unsorted PBMC. Reads were demultiplexed and grouped by UMI with MIGEC, and clonotypes were assembled and quantified with MiTCR. To exclude erroneous sequences, only TCR cDNA sequences supported by at least two reads were retained. Downstream repertoire analysis used the tcR package, and clonotypes were matched across fractions by CDR3 nucleotide sequence plus V segment. VDJmatch was used to annotate antigen specificity against VDJdb, with one amino acid substitution in CDR3 permitted.

What was sequenced was PBMCs. The TCR was taken from a woman between 18 and 29 years old in good health. In this chain, TRBV18 is recombined with TRBJ2-3; no confident D gene assignment can be made. The nucleotides are TGTGCCAGCTCACCACCGGAAGATACGCAGTATTTT. Its coded protein is CASSPPEDTQYF. With the rest looked up from the reference TRBV18 and TRBJ2-3 genes rather than sequenced, the full variable domain is NAGVMQNPRHLVRRRGQEARLRCSPMKGHSHVYWYRQLPEEGLKFMVYLQKENIIDESGMPKERFSAEFPKEGPSILRIQQVVRGDSAAYFCASSPPEDTQYFGPGTRLTVL.